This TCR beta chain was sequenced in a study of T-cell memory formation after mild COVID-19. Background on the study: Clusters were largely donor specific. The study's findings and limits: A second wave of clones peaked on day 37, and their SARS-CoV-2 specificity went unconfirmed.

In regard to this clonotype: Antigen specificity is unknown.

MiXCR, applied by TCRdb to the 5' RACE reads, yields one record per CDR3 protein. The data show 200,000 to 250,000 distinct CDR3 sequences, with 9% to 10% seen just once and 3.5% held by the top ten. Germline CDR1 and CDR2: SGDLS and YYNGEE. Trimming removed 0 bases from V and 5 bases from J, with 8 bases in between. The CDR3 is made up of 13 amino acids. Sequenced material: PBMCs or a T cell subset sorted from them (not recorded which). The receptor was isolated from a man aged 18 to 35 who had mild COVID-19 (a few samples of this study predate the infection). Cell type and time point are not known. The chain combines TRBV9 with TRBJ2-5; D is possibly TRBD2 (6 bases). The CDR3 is CASSVVGGETQYF. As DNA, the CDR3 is TGTGCCAGCAGCGTAGTTGGGGGGGAGACCCAGTACTTC. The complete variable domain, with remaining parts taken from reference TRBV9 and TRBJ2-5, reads DSGVTQTPKHLITATGQRVTLRCSPRSGDLSVYWYQQSLDQGLQFLIQYYNGEERAKGNILERFSAQQFPDLHSELNLSSLELGDSALYFCASSVVGGETQYFGPGTRLLVL.